This TCR beta chain was profiled in a study of CD8 T cells in ankylosing spondylitis. Study results and limitations: Clones linked to disease were reported to show significant enrichment in matched ankylosing spondylitis synovial fluid.

This clonotype was found many times. No antigen is known for it. Quantitative molecular-barcoded 5'-RACE generated the TCR beta libraries. TCRdb processed the 5' RACE reads anew with MiXCR; each CDR3 protein has one entry. The table records 200,000 or so distinct CDR3 sequences, 10% to 15% of them present only once. Sequencing was carried out using blood, either unsorted or a sorted T cell fraction (not recorded which). This TCR derives from a female donor with ankylosing spondylitis or in good health (not recorded which).

CDR3 DNA: TGTGCCAGCAGTTTATCGGCAGGGGGCGTCTATGGCTACACCTTC. It encodes CASSLSAGGVYGYTF. The V call is TRBV27, the J call TRBJ1-2; 8 positions agree with TRBD1. The V gene's germline CDR1 is MNHEY and CDR2 SMNVEV (reference sequence). Trimming removed 0 bases from V and 4 bases from J; junction bases left unmatched: 4. CDR3 size: 15 residues.